Listed below are T cell receptor beta chains from one sample, sequenced in a study of cytomegalovirus exposure and HLA in healthy donors. The method was immunoSEQ multiplex PCR; TCRdb's version includes in-frame clones alone and lacks a portion of them. Here the sample spans around 130,000 clones, approximately 80% being singletons. Material: PBMCs. These receptor sequences come from a man younger than 30 in good health and CMV-seropositive. CDR3s include the opening cysteine and the closing phenylalanine or tryptophan. The order of the fields is J gene, D gene, clone size, V gene, CDR3 protein, CDR3 DNA. The D gene is left open where the match is weak. Expanded clones get a size class; other rows say once, few or many, or leave the size out.

>TRBJ1-1|TRBD1|once|TRBV5-6
CASSLDRVTEAFF
TGTGCCAGCAGCCTCGACAGGGTCACTGAAGCTTTCTTT
>TRBJ1-4|TRBD1|-|TRBV4-1
CASSRAEGADEKLFF
TGCGCCAGCAGCCGAGCAGAGGGGGCGGATGAAAAACTGTTTTTT
>TRBJ2-3|TRBD2|-|TRBV6-1
CASSETSGSRTDTQYF
TGTGCCAGCAGTGAAACTAGCGGGAGTCGCACAGATACGCAGTATTTT
>TRBJ1-2|TRBD1|few|TRBV7-9
CASSLRPGTGDGGYTF
TGTGCCAGCAGCTTAAGACCCGGGACAGGGGACGGCGGCTACACCTTC
>TRBJ1-6|TRBD1|-|TRBV4-2
CASSQEAGQGFISPLHF
TGTGCCAGCAGCCAAGAGGCGGGACAGGGGTTCATTTCACCCCTCCACTTT
>TRBJ1-6|TRBD1|few|TRBV30
CAWRFPGQGVNSPLHF
TGTGCCTGGAGGTTCCCAGGGCAGGGGGTCAATTCACCCCTCCACTTT
>TRBJ2-7|TRBD1|once|TRBV9
CASSVEGQPREQYF
TGTGCCAGCAGCGTTGAGGGACAGCCTCGGGAGCAGTACTTC
>TRBJ1-2|TRBD1|many|TRBV4-1
CASSQDAQGAYGYTF
TGCGCCAGCAGCCAAGATGCACAGGGGGCGTATGGCTACACCTTC
>TRBJ1-6|TRBD1|-|TRBV30
CAWSSGQGDNSPLHF
TGTGCCTGGAGCTCAGGACAGGGGGATAATTCACCCCTCCACTTT
>TRBJ2-7|-|-|TRBV6-5
CASSEVGQDYEQYF
TGTGCCAGCAGTGAAGTGGGACAAGACTACGAGCAGTACTTC
>TRBJ2-1|TRBD2|few|TRBV19
CASSGTSGRHSYNEQFF
TGTGCCAGTAGTGGGACTAGCGGGAGGCACTCCTACAATGAGCAGTTCTTC
>TRBJ1-2|TRBD1|-|TRBV4-1
CASSQPGQGDGYTF
TGCGCCAGCAGCCAGCCGGGACAGGGAGACGGCTACACCTTC
>TRBJ2-7|TRBD2|-|TRBV7-2
CASSSPGLAGPPYEQYF
TGTGCCAGCAGTTCTCCGGGACTAGCGGGCCCCCCCTACGAGCAGTACTTC
>TRBJ1-4|-|-|TRBV27
CASNYPREGDPIPNEKLFF
TGTGCCAGCAATTACCCGCGGGAAGGGGACCCCATCCCTAATGAAAAACTGTTTTTT
>TRBJ2-3|TRBD2|-|TRBV27
CASSLLFGLAGGQVNTQYF
TGTGCCAGCAGTCTTCTTTTCGGACTAGCGGGGGGGCAGGTGAATACGCAGTATTTT
>TRBJ1-1|-|-|TRBV4-1
CASSLRDTEAFF
TGCGCCAGCAGCCTACGGGACACTGAAGCTTTCTTT
>TRBJ1-5|TRBD1|once|TRBV5-4
CASSTGQGSQPQHF
TGTGCCAGCAGCACGGGACAGGGAAGTCAGCCCCAGCATTTT
>TRBJ2-1|-|-|TRBV27
CASSLGTEQFF
TGTGCCAGCAGTTTAGGGACAGAGCAGTTCTTC
>TRBJ2-1|TRBD2|-|TRBV5-1
CASSLLAGGLVGGFGQFF
TGCGCCAGCAGCTTACTAGCGGGGGGCCTGGTTGGGGGATTTGGGCAGTTCTTC
>TRBJ2-3|-|-|TRBV30
CAWSEARLTDTQYF
TGTGCCTGGAGTGAGGCCAGACTCACAGATACGCAGTATTTT
>TRBJ2-3|TRBD1|-|TRBV5-1
CASATGASTDTQYF
TGCGCCAGCGCAACAGGGGCGAGCACAGATACGCAGTATTTT
>TRBJ2-2|TRBD2|-|TRBV29-1
CSVEDRLAGDTGELFF
TGCAGCGTTGAAGATCGTCTAGCGGGGGACACCGGGGAGCTGTTTTTT
>TRBJ2-7|TRBD2|-|TRBV4-1
CASSQFASGGFESYEQYF
TGCGCCAGCAGCCAATTTGCTAGCGGGGGTTTTGAGTCCTACGAGCAGTACTTC
>TRBJ2-7|TRBD2|-|TRBV14
CASSQDLLREGTYEQYF
TGTGCCAGCAGCCAAGATCTTCTGCGGGAGGGGACCTACGAGCAGTACTTC
>TRBJ1-1|TRBD1|few|TRBV5-4
CASSHEGQGLLMNTEAFF
TGTGCCAGCAGCCATGAGGGACAGGGACTCCTCATGAACACTGAAGCTTTCTTT
>TRBJ2-7|TRBD1|few|TRBV4-2
CASSQVQVGQGGEQYF
TGTGCCAGCAGCCAAGTCCAGGTAGGACAGGGAGGCGAGCAGTACTTC
>TRBJ1-1|-|-|TRBV7-9
CASSPWPEEATEAFF
TGTGCCAGCAGCCCCTGGCCCGAAGAGGCCACTGAAGCTTTCTTT